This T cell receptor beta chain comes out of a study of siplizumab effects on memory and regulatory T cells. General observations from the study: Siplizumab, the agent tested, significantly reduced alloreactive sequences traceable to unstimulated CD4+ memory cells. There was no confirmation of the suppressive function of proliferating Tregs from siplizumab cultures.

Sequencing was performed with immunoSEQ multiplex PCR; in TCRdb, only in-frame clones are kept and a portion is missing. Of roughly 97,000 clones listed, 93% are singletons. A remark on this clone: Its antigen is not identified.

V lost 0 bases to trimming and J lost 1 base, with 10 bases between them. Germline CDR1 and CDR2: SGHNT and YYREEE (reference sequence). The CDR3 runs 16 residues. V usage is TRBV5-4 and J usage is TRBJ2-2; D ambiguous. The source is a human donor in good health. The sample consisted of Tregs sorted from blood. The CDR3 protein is CASSLASLRNTGELFF. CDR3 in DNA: TGTGCCAGCAGCTTGGCCAGTTTACGGAACACCGGGGAGCTGTTTTTT.